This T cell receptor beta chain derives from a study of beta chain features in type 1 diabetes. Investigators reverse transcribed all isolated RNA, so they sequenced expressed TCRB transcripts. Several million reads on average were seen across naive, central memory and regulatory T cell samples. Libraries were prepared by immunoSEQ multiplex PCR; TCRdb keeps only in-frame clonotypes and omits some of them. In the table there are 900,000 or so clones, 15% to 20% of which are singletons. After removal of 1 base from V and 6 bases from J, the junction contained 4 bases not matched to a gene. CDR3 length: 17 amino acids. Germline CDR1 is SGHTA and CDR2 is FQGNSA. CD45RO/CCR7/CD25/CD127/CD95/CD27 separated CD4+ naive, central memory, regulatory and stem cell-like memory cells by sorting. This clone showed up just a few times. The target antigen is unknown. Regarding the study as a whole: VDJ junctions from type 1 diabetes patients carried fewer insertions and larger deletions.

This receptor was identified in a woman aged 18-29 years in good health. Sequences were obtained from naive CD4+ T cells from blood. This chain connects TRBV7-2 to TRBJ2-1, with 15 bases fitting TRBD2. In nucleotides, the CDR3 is TGTGCCAGCAGCTTAGGGGGACTAGCGGGAGGACGCAATGAGCAGTTCTTC. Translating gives CASSLGGLAGGRNEQFF.